Sequencing of this TCR beta chain was carried out in a study of response to subunit inactivated influenza vaccine (dated by TCRdb to the late 2010s). Regarding the research as a whole: Deep quantitative profiling of the T cell receptor repertoire was used in the study to follow responses to a trivalent subunit inactivated influenza vaccine. Study-level results and caveats: The authors suggested that each seasonal influenza vaccination may recruit only a limited number of new T cells.

The library was generated by RT-PCR. Sequencing was performed on an Illumina HiSeq 2500. TCRdb reworked the public reads: Q25 trimming with fastp, MiXCR clone assembly, productive beta chains retained. CDR3 protein sequences are deduplicated, and each keeps its most common genes and DNA. The sample contains around 850,000 distinct CDR3 sequences, approximately 17% of them found a single time. 11% of the sample lies in the top ten. Remarks on this clonotype: It lacks a known antigen. Nothing much larger sits one base from this clone, and base qualities are not available.

Taken from the germline V gene, the CDR1 and CDR2 loops are KGHSH and LQKENI. Inclusive of the bounding cysteine and phenylalanine, the CDR3 is 16 residues long. The sequence is cut down to CDR3 DNA, 48 bases in frame from base 1. V is pared back by 6 bases and J by 6 bases, with 20 bases lying between the germline termini. The TCR was taken from a man in his fifties who received an inactivated influenza vaccine. Donor details come from another sample of the same person, matched by shared clones. Recombination linked TRBV18 to TRBJ2-2; there is no confident call for the D gene. Here the sequenced sample was PBMCs from blood, taken less than 6 days after vaccination. The DNA sequence reads TGTGCCAGCTCCCCATCATGGAGCCGTGGGGCCGGGGAGCTGTTTTTT. It specifies CASSPSWSRGAGELFF.